A selection of T cell receptor beta chains follows, all from one sample in a study of T-cell memory formation after mild COVID-19. One entry per CDR3 protein, called by TCRdb with MiXCR from the 5' RACE reads. The sample has about 130,000 distinct CDR3 sequences, about 6% seen once; the top ten hold about 2.2%. The material sequenced was PBMCs or a T cell subset sorted from them (not recorded which). These receptors were collected from an adult woman who had mild COVID-19 (a few samples of this study predate the infection). Cell type and time point are not known. Each CDR3 is given with its conserved first and last residue. Fields, in order: J gene, V gene, D gene, clone size, CDR3 DNA, CDR3 protein. D genes are given only for firm matches. Only some rows state a clone size, as once, few, many or a class for expanded clones.

TRBJ2-3,TRBV5-1,TRBD2,few,TGCGCCAGCAGCTTGAGCGGCGGGGGGGCAGATACGCAGTATTTT,CASSLSGGGADTQYF
TRBJ2-7,TRBV27,NA,NA,TGTGCCAGCAGTTTATCTGCCGTACCCTACGAGCAGTACTTC,CASSLSAVPYEQYF
TRBJ2-3,TRBV20-1,NA,few,TGCAGTGCTAGTGGCGGGCACGGGACAGATACGCAGTATTTT,CSASGGHGTDTQYF
TRBJ2-3,TRBV5-1,NA,NA,TGCGCCAGCAGCGGGGGACAAGCGAGCACAGATACGCAGTATTTT,CASSGGQASTDTQYF
TRBJ2-2,TRBV7-3,TRBD1,many,TGTGCCAGCAGCTTTGTTGGCCTCTCGACAGGGGGCAAAACCGGGGAGCTGTTTTTT,CASSFVGLSTGGKTGELFF
TRBJ2-3,TRBV7-2,NA,NA,TGTGCCAGCAGCTTAGGAAGACTGGGGCACGCAGATACGCAGTATTTT,CASSLGRLGHADTQYF
TRBJ1-2,TRBV27,TRBD1,few,TGTGCCAGCAGTACGACAGGGACGGGCTACACCTTC,CASSTTGTGYTF
TRBJ2-1,TRBV7-9,NA,many,TGTGCCAGCAGCGTAGCCACCGGGACGTACAATGAGCAGTTCTTC,CASSVATGTYNEQFF
TRBJ1-1,TRBV5-1,NA,NA,TGCGCCAGCAGCGCCCCACAGGAGATGAACACTGAAGCTTTCTTT,CASSAPQEMNTEAFF
TRBJ2-5,TRBV21-1,NA,NA,TGTGCCAGCAGTCCCGGACAGGGTGTCTTTGGAGAGACCCAGTACTTC,CASSPGQGVFGETQYF
TRBJ2-3,TRBV20-1,NA,NA,TGCAGTGCTAGATTCCGACTGAGCACAGATACGCAGTATTTT,CSARFRLSTDTQYF
TRBJ2-2,TRBV12-3/TRBV12-4,NA,many,TGTGCCAGCAGTTTAGGACAGTCGTCCGGGGAGCTGTTCTTT,CASSLGQSSGELFF
TRBJ1-2,TRBV25-1,NA,few,TGTGCCAGCAGTGAAGATAAGGGGCGAGACTATGGCTACACCTTC,CASSEDKGRDYGYTF
TRBJ2-7,TRBV6-5,NA,NA,TGTGCCAGCAGTTCTGGGGGAGCAGGTCCCTACGAGCAGTACTTC,CASSSGGAGPYEQYF
TRBJ2-4,TRBV7-2,NA,many,TGTGCCAGCAGCTTAACTTGGACAGGGAGGGATTGGGTGTACTTC,CASSLTWTGRDWVYF
TRBJ2-3,TRBV7-2,NA,few,TGTGCCAGCAGCCCATCAGCGACAGATACGCAGTATTTT,CASSPSATDTQYF
TRBJ2-7,TRBV12-3/TRBV12-4,TRBD2,NA,TGTGCCAGCAGTTTGGGGCTAGCGGGGGCCGCCTACGAGCAGTACTTC,CASSLGLAGAAYEQYF
TRBJ1-6,TRBV12-3/TRBV12-4,NA,NA,TGTGCCAGCAGTACTAGACAATTTCGGAATTCACCCCTCCACTTT,CASSTRQFRNSPLHF
TRBJ2-7,TRBV7-3,NA,many,TGTGCCAGCAGCGTAGGGGTAGGCTACGAGCAGTACTTC,CASSVGVGYEQYF
TRBJ2-5,TRBV24-1,TRBD1,NA,TGTGCCACCGCCCGACAGGGACGGGAGACCCAGTACTTC,CATARQGRETQYF
TRBJ2-1,TRBV4-3,NA,many,TGCGCCAGCAGCCAAACGGCCGGGTACTCCTACAATGAGCAGTTCTTC,CASSQTAGYSYNEQFF
TRBJ2-5,TRBV7-2,NA,few,TGTGCCAGCAGCACCGGAGGGGGAGGAGAGACCCAGTACTTC,CASSTGGGGETQYF
TRBJ2-2,TRBV5-1,NA,few,TGCGCCAGCAGCTGGGAAGACGGGGAGCTGTTTTTT,CASSWEDGELFF
TRBJ2-2,TRBV18,NA,few,TGTGCCAGCTCACCATTACAGGGACCTACGAACACCGGGGAGCTGTTTTTT,CASSPLQGPTNTGELFF
TRBJ1-2,TRBV12-3/TRBV12-4,NA,many,TGTGCCAGCACCGTCCATCGACCATTC,CASTVHRPF
TRBJ1-2,TRBV6-1,NA,few,TGTGCCAGCAGTGAAATGACAGGATCTAACTATGGCTACACCTTC,CASSEMTGSNYGYTF
TRBJ2-5,TRBV7-2,NA,many,TGTGCCAGCAGCCCCCGGAGGGGGTTACAAGAGACCCAGTACTTC,CASSPRRGLQETQYF
TRBJ1-2,TRBV3-1,TRBD1,few,TGTGCCAGCAGCCGCCGGGACAGGGGGCTGAACTATGGCTACACCTTC,CASSRRDRGLNYGYTF
TRBJ1-1,TRBV12-3/TRBV12-4,NA,few,TGTGCCAGCAGTCCTCAACGGAGACTGAACACTGAAGCTTTCTTT,CASSPQRRLNTEAFF
TRBJ2-3,TRBV7-2,NA,NA,TGTGCCAGCAGCTTTGGCGCCCTGGCAGATACGCAGTATTTT,CASSFGALADTQYF
TRBJ1-1,TRBV6-2/TRBV6-3,TRBD1,many,TGTGCCAGCAGCCGCAACAGGGGGGATGAAGCTTTCTTT,CASSRNRGDEAFF
TRBJ1-4,TRBV20-1,NA,many,TGCAGTGCTAGAGTGACAGCTGGCTTCTTTAATGAAAAACTGTTTTTT,CSARVTAGFFNEKLFF
TRBJ2-1,TRBV2,NA,few,TGTGCCAGCGGAGGGGCGGCACCGAAACCGTTCTTC,CASGGAAPKPFF
TRBJ2-3,TRBV12-3/TRBV12-4,TRBD2,NA,TGTGCCAGCAGTTTCCAGACTAGCGCAGATACGCAGTATTTT,CASSFQTSADTQYF
TRBJ2-7,TRBV6-1,NA,NA,TGTGCCAGTAACAGACACTACGAGCAGTACTTC,CASNRHYEQYF
TRBJ1-1,TRBV29-1,TRBD1,many,TGCAGCGTCGGAAGCAGGGGGCTAACTGAAGCTTTCTTT,CSVGSRGLTEAFF
TRBJ2-7,TRBV2,NA,many,TGTGCCAGCACCAAAGGGGACAATCCGGACGAGCAGTACTTC,CASTKGDNPDEQYF
TRBJ2-5,TRBV15,NA,many,TGTGCCACCAGCAGAGATTCCGGGAAAGAGACCCAGTACTTC,CATSRDSGKETQYF
TRBJ2-7,TRBV27,NA,NA,TGTGCCAGCAAAAATTCCGATTGGTTATACGAGCAGTACTTC,CASKNSDWLYEQYF
TRBJ2-3,TRBV29-1,TRBD2,NA,TGCAGCGTCCTCCGACTAGCGGGGGGCACAGATACGCAGTATTTT,CSVLRLAGGTDTQYF
TRBJ2-7,TRBV7-9,TRBD1,many,TGTGCCAGCAGCTTATTGGACAGGGGCCACGAGCAGTACTTC,CASSLLDRGHEQYF
TRBJ2-2,TRBV12-3/TRBV12-4,NA,many,TGTGCCAGCAGTCCTGGCCCTAGCTCCGGGGAGCTGTTTTTT,CASSPGPSSGELFF
TRBJ2-1,TRBV3-1,NA,NA,TGTGCCAGCAGCCAAATTAATTACCGCTCCTACAATGAGCAGTTCTTC,CASSQINYRSYNEQFF
TRBJ2-5,TRBV7-2,NA,NA,TGTGCCAGCAGCTTAGGGGTTAGCGGAGCACTTAGTCAAGAGACCCAGTACTTC,CASSLGVSGALSQETQYF
TRBJ1-2,TRBV12-3/TRBV12-4,NA,NA,TGTGCCAGCAGCTTCAGGGCGGATGGCTACACCTTC,CASSFRADGYTF
TRBJ2-7,TRBV11-2,TRBD2,few,TGTGCCAGCAGCCCCTTAGCGGGAGCGCCCTACGAGCAGTACTTC,CASSPLAGAPYEQYF
TRBJ2-1,TRBV4-2,TRBD1,many,TGTGCCAGCAGCCAAGTCGCGGGACAGGCCTACAATGAGCAGTTCTTC,CASSQVAGQAYNEQFF
TRBJ2-1,TRBV5-1,TRBD1,many,TGCGCCAGCAGCCCCCGCCTCGGGACAGGGTATAGTGAGCAGTTCTTC,CASSPRLGTGYSEQFF
TRBJ2-3,TRBV6-4,TRBD2,NA,TGTGCCAGCAGTGGAGCGGGGGGGCCGACAGATACGCAGTATTTT,CASSGAGGPTDTQYF
TRBJ1-1,TRBV7-2,NA,few,TGTGCCAGCAGCTTGGAGGGACACTCTCGGAACACTGAAGCTTTCTTT,CASSLEGHSRNTEAFF
TRBJ1-2,TRBV7-9,NA,many,TGTGCCAGCAGCTTAGGCTCGCAACTTTTTTATGGCTACACCTTC,CASSLGSQLFYGYTF
TRBJ1-6,TRBV5-1,NA,few,TGCGCCAGCTCGGAGGCAGGGACGCATTCACCCCTCCACTTT,CASSEAGTHSPLHF
TRBJ2-3,TRBV5-1,TRBD1,few,TGCGCCAGCAGTTTACGGGACAGCCGCACAGATACGCAGTATTTT,CASSLRDSRTDTQYF
TRBJ1-2,TRBV29-1,NA,few,TGCAGCGTTGAAGATCCGATCCCCAAGGGCTATCGATACACCTTC,CSVEDPIPKGYRYTF
TRBJ1-2,TRBV7-9,NA,NA,TGTGCCAGCAGCTTAGCAACGACAGCCACGAAGCTTACTAACTATGGCTACACCTTC,CASSLATTATKLTNYGYTF